The entry below describes one TCR beta chain. Its antigen is unknown. J gave up 8 bases and V 2 bases, and 6 bases lay outside the gene matches. Germline lookup yields CDR1 MNHNY and CDR2 SVGAGI (reference sequence). CDR3 size: 15 residues. The RNA input was 0.5 to 1 ug, and it was reverse transcribed with random hexamers. TCRdb passed the immunoSEQ multiplex PCR reads through MiXCR, listing each CDR3 protein once. This table has more than 150,000 distinct CDR3 sequences, roughly 95% appearing once. The entry originates in a study of CD8 T cells in Susac syndrome. General study points: The authors acknowledged that the study's TCR sequencing and HLA analysis involved relatively few individuals.

TEMRA cells were FACS-enriched and CD8+ and CD4+ T cells negatively isolated. The sequence derives from a human donor with multiple sclerosis. The rearrangement joins TRBV6-6 to TRBJ2-1, with TRBD1 matching over 10 bases. The sequenced sample consisted of CD8+ T cells from PBMCs. The CDR3, as DNA: TGTGCCAGCAGTTACGGGACAGGGGATATCGATGAGCAGTTCTTC. Translation: CASSYGTGDIDEQFF.